The 21 T cell receptor beta chains presented below share a single source sample, sequenced in a study of T cell changes during pregnancy in multiple sclerosis. TCRdb keeps only in-frame clones here, not all; method: immunoSEQ multiplex PCR. The table lists about 79,000 clones, 80% to 95% of them singletons. Sequenced here: CD4+ T cells from peripheral blood mononuclear cells, sampled in the second trimester of pregnancy. These receptors were obtained from a female donor with multiple sclerosis, enrolled in a pregnancy study.

The chain employs TRBV7-2 and TRBJ2-1; TRBD2 agrees at 10 bases. CDR1 is SGHTA and CDR2 is FQGNSA in the germline V gene. This CDR3 is built from 15 residues. V lost 2 bases and J lost 8; bases outside the gene matches: 6. This chain's CDR3 is CASSLPSGRGYEQFF. In DNA form, the CDR3 reads TGTGCCAGCAGCTTACCCAGCGGGAGGGGGTATGAGCAGTTCTTC.

The chain has TRBV7-9 and TRBJ2-6; 7 bases map to TRBD1. The CDR3 loop spans 16 amino acids. J gave up 2 bases and V 4 bases, and 5 bases lay outside the gene matches. The V gene's germline CDR1 is SEHNR and CDR2 FQNEAQ (reference sequence). The CDR3 DNA follows: TGTGCCAGCAGCTCACCTCAGGGGGCTGGGGCCAACGTCCTGACTTTC. Translating gives CASSSPQGAGANVLTF.

V usage is TRBV9 and J usage is TRBJ2-1; the match to TRBD2 covers 12 bases. V shed 0 bases, J shed 2 bases, and the junction held 6 bases outside the gene matches. CDR1 SGDLS and CDR2 YYNGEE come from the germline V gene. The CDR3 totals 18 residues. CDR3 DNA: TGTGCCAGCAGCGTAGCTAGCGGGGGGGCCGCAGCCTACAATGAGCAGTTCTTC. Residues: CASSVASGGAAAYNEQFF.

The chain recombines TRBV27 with TRBJ1-1; D might be TRBD1 (5 bases). Germline V gene lookup returns CDR1 MNHEY and CDR2 SMNVEV (reference sequence). The CDR3 sequence is 16 residues long. The V and J ends lost 7 bases and 2 bases respectively, with 20 bases between them. CDR3 nucleotide sequence: TGTGCCAGCACCCCAATATTTACCGGGACTAACACTGAAGCTTTCTTT. Protein sequence: CASTPIFTGTNTEAFF.

The rearrangement links TRBV6-6 to TRBJ1-3, with D perhaps TRBD1 (6 bases). Germline lookup yields CDR1 MNHNY and CDR2 SVGAGI (reference sequence). V lost 6 bases and J 0 bases, leaving 9 bases between the germline ends. This CDR3 is 14 amino acids long. The CDR3 here is CASRRTVSGNTIYF. Here the CDR3 DNA reads TGTGCCAGCAGACGGACAGTCTCTGGAAACACCATATATTTT.

The rearrangement links TRBV21-1 to TRBJ1-6; the table's D call TRBD1 went unverified against the DNA. TRBV21-1 is a recognized pseudogene. The CDR3 totals 15 residues. The CDR3 nucleotides read TGTGCCAGCAGCAAAGCGGACAGGGCCAATTCACCCCTCCACTTT. It codes for CASSKADRANSPLHF.

This chain uses TRBV19 with TRBJ1-1; a weak D match, TRBD1 (5 bases). The CDR3 consists of 13 residues. Germline V gene sequence: CDR1 LNHDA, CDR2 SQIVND (reference sequence). V shed 5 bases and J shed 7 bases, with 14 bases lying between them. The DNA for the CDR3 is TGTGCCAGTAGTTCCAGGGCCAGCCATGAAGCTTTCTTT. Translated, it gives CASSSRASHEAFF.

The chain joins TRBV18 to TRBJ1-2; TRBD1 might be the D (5 bases). Germline V lookup: CDR1 KGHSH, CDR2 LQKENI. V was cut by 4 bases and J by 4 bases, with 19 bases left in between. The CDR3 is 16 amino acids. CDR3 residues: CASSRRTTTDTYGYTF. The CDR3 nucleotides read TGTGCCAGCTCACGAAGAACTACGACAGATACCTATGGCTACACCTTC.

The chain employs TRBV30 and TRBJ2-7; 7 bases fit TRBD2. Germline CDR1 and CDR2: GTSNPN and SVGIG (reference sequence). Trimming cost V 4 bases and J 0 bases; bases outside gene matches: 9. The CDR3 extends over 15 amino acids. The CDR3 spells CAWKRGGGYSYEQYF. CDR3 DNA: TGTGCCTGGAAGCGGGGCGGGGGATACTCCTACGAGCAGTACTTC.

The V gene is TRBV5-1, the J gene TRBJ2-5, with TRBD2 identical over 7 bases. The J segment lost 1 base and the V segment lost 4 bases, leaving 7 bases of the junction unmatched. CDR1 and CDR2 from the germline V gene are SGHRS and YFSETQ. This CDR3 contains 15 residues. CDR3 nucleotide sequence: TGCGCCAGCAGCGGCTCCGGGACTACCCAAGAGACCCAGTACTTC. This encodes CASSGSGTTQETQYF.

The chain has TRBV19 and TRBJ2-7; 7 nucleotides agree with TRBD1. The germline V gene encodes CDR1 LNHDA and CDR2 SQIVND (reference sequence). Trimming cost V 5 bases and J 5 bases; bases outside gene matches: 6. The CDR3 sequence is 13 residues long. CDR3 coding DNA: TGTGCCAGTAGTCGAAACAGGGGCGACGAGCAGTACTTC. Its translation is CASSRNRGDEQYF.

The chain has TRBV11-3 and TRBJ2-7, with 10 bases identical to TRBD2. After removal of 5 bases from V and 7 bases from J, the junction contained 14 bases not matched to a gene. This CDR3 is built from 16 residues. Looked up from germline, CDR1 is SGHNT and CDR2 is YENEEA. As DNA, the CDR3 is TGTGCCAGCAGCCCCCCGGCGAGCGGGGGGGCCGGGGAGCAGTACTTC. The encoded protein is CASSPPASGGAGEQYF.

The V and J genes are TRBV7-9 and TRBJ2-5; 7 positions match TRBD2. The V gene end was trimmed by 4 bases and the J gene end by 12 bases; junction bases not matched to a gene: 5. This CDR3 spans 11 amino acids. Germline CDR1 reads SEHNR; CDR2 reads FQNEAQ (reference sequence). CDR3 protein: CASSYGLDEYF. The CDR3 nucleotides are TGTGCCAGCAGCTACGGACTAGACGAGTACTTC.

J is TRBJ1-5 and V is TRBV7-8; 10 nucleotides match TRBD1. CDR3 length: 15 residues. V lost 6 bases to trimming and J lost 6 bases; unmatched junction nucleotides: 8. Germline V gene lookup returns CDR1 SGHVS and CDR2 FQNEAQ. The CDR3: CASSSGTGAGQPQHF. The CDR3 DNA is TGTGCCAGCAGTTCCGGGACAGGGGCGGGTCAGCCCCAGCATTTT.

V gene TRBV27 combines with J gene TRBJ2-5, with 9 bases matching TRBD1. The CDR3 is 15 residues long. Per germline, CDR1 MNHEY and CDR2 SMNVEV (reference sequence). V shed 4 bases, J shed 5 bases, and the junction held 8 bases outside the gene matches. The CDR3 DNA sequence: TGTGCCAGCAGTTCGATACAGGGGGCTCGGGAGACCCAGTACTTC. Amino acid sequence: CASSSIQGARETQYF.

V and J are TRBV7-9 and TRBJ1-4, with unresolved D. The CDR3 is made up of 15 amino acids. The germline V gene has CDR1 SEHNR and CDR2 FQNEAQ (reference sequence). V dropped 5 bases and J dropped 4 bases, with 14 bases sitting between them. The CDR3 protein is CASSPGWQLNEKLFF. For the CDR3, the DNA is TGTGCCAGCAGCCCCGGGTGGCAGCTTAATGAAAAACTGTTTTTT.

The genes are TRBV9 and TRBJ2-3; maybe TRBD2 (5 bases). The V and J ends lost 3 bases and 0 bases respectively, with 14 bases between them. Germline CDR1 SGDLS, CDR2 YYNGEE. This CDR3 has 16 amino acids. This CDR3 is CASSGAWETSTDTQYF. The CDR3 DNA follows: TGTGCCAGCAGCGGTGCTTGGGAGACTAGCACAGATACGCAGTATTTT.

The chain combines TRBV5-5 with TRBJ2-1, with TRBD2 matching over 10 bases. Looked up from germline, CDR1 is SGHKS and CDR2 is YYEKEE (reference sequence). This CDR3 is 17 amino acids long. J was trimmed by 1 base and V by 1 base; bases with no gene match: 5. The CDR3 bases are TGTGCCAGCAGCTTGATACTAGCGGGGATTTCCTACAATGAGCAGTTCTTC. It yields the protein CASSLILAGISYNEQFF.

This chain joins TRBV5-1 and TRBJ2-7, with D uncertain. The CDR3 loop spans 13 amino acids. Trimming stripped 0 bases from V and 5 bases from J, with 9 bases between. Germline CDR1 SGHRS, CDR2 YFSETQ. The CDR3 region has the DNA TGCGCCAGCAGCTTGGTTCCCGAGGACGAGCAGTACTTC. As protein: CASSLVPEDEQYF.

The chain has TRBV2 and TRBJ1-6; D remains unclear. Germline V CDR1 and CDR2: SNHLY, FYNNEI. The CDR3 length is 13 residues. V was trimmed by 2 bases and J by 5 bases, leaving 4 bases between them. CDR3 bases: TGTGCCAGCAGTGAACAGGATAATTCACCCCTCCACTTT. Translated, it gives CASSEQDNSPLHF.

This chain joins TRBV7-6 and TRBJ2-7; TRBD1 agrees at 8 bases. The CDR3 has 16 amino acids. V was clipped by 5 bases and J by 2 bases; unmatched bases: 11. Germline V gene data show CDR1 as SGHVS and CDR2 as FNYEAQ. In nucleotides, the CDR3 is TGTGCCAGCAGCGCCCAGGGGGCTGGTTTCGCCTACGAGCAGTACTTC. Translation: CASSAQGAGFAYEQYF.